This T cell receptor (beta chain) is from a study of blood T cell repertoires in COVID-19. At the level of the study: Samples taken during acute and convalescent COVID-19 were collected in the United States, Italy and Spain. Sample material is recorded as cDNA or gDNA derived from T cells, B-cell-depleted T cells, or PBMCs.

Data came from immunoSEQ multiplex PCR; TCRdb stores just in-frame clones and leaves some out. The data show 300,000 to 450,000 clones, approximately 89% seen once. Sequenced input: peripheral blood. The sequence was collected from a woman aged 55 to 70 with COVID-19, enrolled during active disease.

CDR3 loop: CASSEQAANTEAFF. DNA of the CDR3: TGCGCCAGCAGTGAGCAGGCAGCGAACACTGAAGCTTTCTTT. The chain is built from TRBV10-1 and TRBJ1-1; D gene unclear. Trimming pared 2 bases from V and 1 base from J, leaving 8 bases between. The CDR3 extends over 14 amino acids. Germline V gives CDR1 WNHNN, CDR2 SYGVQD (reference sequence).